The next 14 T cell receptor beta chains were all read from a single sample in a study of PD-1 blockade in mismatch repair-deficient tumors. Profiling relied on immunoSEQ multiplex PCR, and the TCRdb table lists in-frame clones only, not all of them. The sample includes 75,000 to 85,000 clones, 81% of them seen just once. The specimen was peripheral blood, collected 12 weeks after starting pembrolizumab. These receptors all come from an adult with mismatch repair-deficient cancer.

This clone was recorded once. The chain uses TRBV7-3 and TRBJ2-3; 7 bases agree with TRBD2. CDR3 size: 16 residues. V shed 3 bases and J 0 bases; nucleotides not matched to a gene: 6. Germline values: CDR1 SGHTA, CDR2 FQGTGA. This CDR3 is CASSLASGTSTDTQYF. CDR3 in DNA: TGTGCCAGCAGCTTGGCTAGCGGTACTAGCACAGATACGCAGTATTTT.

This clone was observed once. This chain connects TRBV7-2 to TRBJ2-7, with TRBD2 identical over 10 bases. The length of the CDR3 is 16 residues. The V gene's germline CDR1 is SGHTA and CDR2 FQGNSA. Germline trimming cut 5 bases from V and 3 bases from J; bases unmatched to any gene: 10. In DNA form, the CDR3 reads TGTGCCAGCAGCCATAGGAGGGGACTAGCGAACTACGAGCAGTACTTC. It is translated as CASSHRRGLANYEQYF.

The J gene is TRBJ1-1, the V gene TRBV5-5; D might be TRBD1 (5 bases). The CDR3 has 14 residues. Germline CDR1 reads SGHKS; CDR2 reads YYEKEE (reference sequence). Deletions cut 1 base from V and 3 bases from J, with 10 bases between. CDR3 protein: CASSLMGEDTEAFF. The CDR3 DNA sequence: TGTGCCAGCAGCTTGATGGGGGAGGACACTGAAGCTTTCTTT.

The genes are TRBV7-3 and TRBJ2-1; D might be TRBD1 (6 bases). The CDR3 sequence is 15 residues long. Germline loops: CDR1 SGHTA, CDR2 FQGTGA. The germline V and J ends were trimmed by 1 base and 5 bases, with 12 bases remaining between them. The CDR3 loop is CASSLSTGIDNEQFF. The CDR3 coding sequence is TGTGCCAGCAGCTTAAGTACAGGGATAGACAATGAGCAGTTCTTC. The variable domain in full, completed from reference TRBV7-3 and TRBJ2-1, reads GAGVSQTPSNKVTEKGKYVELRCDPISGHTALYWYRQSLGQGPEFLIYFQGTGAADDSGLPNDRFFAVRPEGSVSTLKIQRTERGDSAVYLCASSLSTGIDNEQFFGPGTRLTVL.

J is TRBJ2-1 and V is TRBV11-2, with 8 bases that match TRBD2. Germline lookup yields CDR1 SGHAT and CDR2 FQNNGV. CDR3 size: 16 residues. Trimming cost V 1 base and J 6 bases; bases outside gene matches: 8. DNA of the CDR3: TGTGCCAGCAGCTTAGTGGTACTAGCGGATATCAATGAGCAGTTCTTC. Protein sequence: CASSLVVLADINEQFF. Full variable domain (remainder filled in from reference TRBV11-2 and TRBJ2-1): EAGVAQSPRYKIIEKRQSVAFWCNPISGHATLYWYQQILGQGPKLLIQFQNNGVVDDSQLPKDRFSAERLKGVDSTLKIQPAKLEDSAVYLCASSLVVLADINEQFFGPGTRLTVL.

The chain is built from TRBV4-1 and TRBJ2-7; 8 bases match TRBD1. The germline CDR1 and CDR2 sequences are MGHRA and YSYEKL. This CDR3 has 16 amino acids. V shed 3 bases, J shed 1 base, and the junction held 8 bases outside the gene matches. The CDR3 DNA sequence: TGCGCCAGCAGCCATTCCGGGACAGGAATATCCTACGAGCAGTACTTC. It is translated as CASSHSGTGISYEQYF.

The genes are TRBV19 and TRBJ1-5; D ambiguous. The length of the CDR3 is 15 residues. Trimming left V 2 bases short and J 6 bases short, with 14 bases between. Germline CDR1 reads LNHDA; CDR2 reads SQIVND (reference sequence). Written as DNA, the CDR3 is TGTGCCAGTAGTATAAACCGGGAGGTAGGTCAGCCCCAGCATTTT. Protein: CASSINREVGQPQHF.

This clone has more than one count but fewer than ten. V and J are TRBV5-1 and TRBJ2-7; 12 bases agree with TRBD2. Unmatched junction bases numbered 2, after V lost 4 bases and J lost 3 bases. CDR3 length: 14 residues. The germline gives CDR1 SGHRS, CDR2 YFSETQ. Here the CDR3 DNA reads TGCGCCAGCAGCGTGACTAGCGGGAGCTACGAGCAGTACTTC. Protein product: CASSVTSGSYEQYF.

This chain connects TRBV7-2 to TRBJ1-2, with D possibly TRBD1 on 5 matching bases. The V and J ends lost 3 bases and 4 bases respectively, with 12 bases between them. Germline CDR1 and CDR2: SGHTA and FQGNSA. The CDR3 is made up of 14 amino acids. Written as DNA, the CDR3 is TGTGCCAGCAGCTTTCTGGGGGAGGGCTATGGCTACACCTTC. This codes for CASSFLGEGYGYTF. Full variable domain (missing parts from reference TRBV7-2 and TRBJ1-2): GAGVSQSPSNKVTEKGKDVELRCDPISGHTALYWYRQSLGQGLEFLIYFQGNSAPDKSGLPSDRFSAERTGGSVSTLTIQRTQQEDSAVYLCASSFLGEGYGYTFGSGTRLTVV.

The CDR3 sequence: CASSPQGNYGYTF. CDR3 bases: TGTGCCAGCAGCCCCCAGGGGAACTATGGCTACACCTTC. J is TRBJ1-2 and V is TRBV6-5; weak D call: TRBD1 (6 bases). This CDR3 has 13 residues. From germline, CDR1 is MNHEY and CDR2 SVGAGI. Trimming took off 6 bases at V and 2 bases at J, with 10 bases between the two ends.

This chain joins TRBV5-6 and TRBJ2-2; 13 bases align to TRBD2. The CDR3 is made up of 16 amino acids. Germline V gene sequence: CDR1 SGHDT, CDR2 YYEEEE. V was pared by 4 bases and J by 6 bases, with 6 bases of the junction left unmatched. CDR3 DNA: TGTGCCAGCAGCCCAGGGACTAGCGGGATCTCCGGGGAGCTGTTTTTT. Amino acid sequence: CASSPGTSGISGELFF.

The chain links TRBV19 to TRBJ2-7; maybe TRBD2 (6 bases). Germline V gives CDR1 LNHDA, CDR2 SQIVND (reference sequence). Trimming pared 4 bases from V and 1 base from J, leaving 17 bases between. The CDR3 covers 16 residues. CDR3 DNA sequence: TGTGCCAGTAGTAGCGGTTCGGCAGGGACTTCCTACGAGCAGTACTTC. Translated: CASSSGSAGTSYEQYF.

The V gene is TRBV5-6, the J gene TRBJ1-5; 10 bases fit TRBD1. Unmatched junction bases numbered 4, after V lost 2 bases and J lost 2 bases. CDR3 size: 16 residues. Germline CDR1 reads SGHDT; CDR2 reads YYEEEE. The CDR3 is CASSFRTGGGNQPQHF. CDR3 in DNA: TGTGCCAGCAGCTTCCGGACAGGGGGAGGCAATCAGCCCCAGCATTTT.

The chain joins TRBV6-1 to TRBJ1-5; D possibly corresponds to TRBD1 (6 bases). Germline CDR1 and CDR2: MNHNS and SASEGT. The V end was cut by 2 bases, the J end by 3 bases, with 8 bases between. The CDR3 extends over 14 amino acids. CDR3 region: CASSERDNNQPQHF. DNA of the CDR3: TGTGCCAGCAGTGAACGGGACAACAATCAGCCCCAGCATTTT.